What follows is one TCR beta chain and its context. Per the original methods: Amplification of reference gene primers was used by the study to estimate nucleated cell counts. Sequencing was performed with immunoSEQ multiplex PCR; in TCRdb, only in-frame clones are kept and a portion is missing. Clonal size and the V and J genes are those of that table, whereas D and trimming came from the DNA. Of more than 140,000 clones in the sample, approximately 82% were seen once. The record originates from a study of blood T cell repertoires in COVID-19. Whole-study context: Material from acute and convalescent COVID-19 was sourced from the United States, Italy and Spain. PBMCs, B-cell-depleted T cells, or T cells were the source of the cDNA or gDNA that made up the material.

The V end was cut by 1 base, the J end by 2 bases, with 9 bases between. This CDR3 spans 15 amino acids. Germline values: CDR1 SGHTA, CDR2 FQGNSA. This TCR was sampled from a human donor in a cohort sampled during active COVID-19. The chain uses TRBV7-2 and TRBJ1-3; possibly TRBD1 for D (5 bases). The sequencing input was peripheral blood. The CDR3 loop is CASSLEAGTGNTIYF. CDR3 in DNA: TGTGCCAGCAGCTTAGAGGCAGGGACTGGAAACACCATATATTTT.